The 27 T cell receptor beta chains below were found in one sample sequenced in a study of T cell repertoires and HLA-DP antigens. Libraries were prepared by immunoSEQ multiplex PCR; TCRdb keeps only in-frame clonotypes and omits some of them. This table holds 85,000 to 90,000 clones, approximately 86% found once. Antigens for these TCRs are unknown. The sequenced sample was CD4+ T cells from PBMCs. These receptors were taken from a man aged 50-59 years in good health and CMV-seronegative.

V usage is TRBV11-2 and J usage is TRBJ2-7; perhaps TRBD2 as D (6 bases). Trimming pared 5 bases from V and 0 bases from J, leaving 14 bases between. Germline V gene lookup returns CDR1 SGHAT and CDR2 FQNNGV. CDR3 length: 15 amino acids. The CDR3 is CASSALLGGSYEQYF. The DNA of the CDR3 is TGTGCCAGCAGCGCCCTCTTGGGGGGCTCCTACGAGCAGTACTTC. Full variable domain (rest looked up from reference TRBV11-2 and TRBJ2-7): EAGVAQSPRYKIIEKRQSVAFWCNPISGHATLYWYQQILGQGPKLLIQFQNNGVVDDSQLPKDRFSAERLKGVDSTLKIQPAKLEDSAVYLCASSALLGGSYEQYFGPGTRLTVT.

This clone came up once. J is TRBJ1-6 and V is TRBV7-3; D perhaps matches TRBD1 (5 bases). CDR3 size: 15 residues. Between the trimmed V and J ends, which lost 5 bases and 7 bases, there was a span of 15 bases. Germline V CDR1 and CDR2: SGHTA, FQGTGA. For the CDR3, the DNA is TGTGCCAGCAGCCTCCGACTGACAGCAAATTCACCCCTCCACTTT. The encoded protein is CASSLRLTANSPLHF.

V and J are TRBV9 and TRBJ2-1; the match to TRBD2 covers 8 bases. The CDR3 has 14 residues. J gave up 8 bases and V 6 bases, and 10 bases lay outside the gene matches. The V gene's germline CDR1 is SGDLS and CDR2 YYNGEE. The CDR3 DNA follows: TGTGCCAGCACCGGACCCGGGGGGGTCGATGAGCAGTTCTTC. It is translated as CASTGPGGVDEQFF.

This clone is deemed medium-sized. J is TRBJ1-1 and V is TRBV6-4, with D uncertain. V was pared by 2 bases and J by 2 bases, with 6 bases between. Germline assignment: CDR1 MRHNA and CDR2 SNTAGT. The CDR3 is 13 amino acids. CDR3 residues: CASSDRENTEAFF. Here the CDR3 DNA reads TGTGCCAGCAGTGACCGGGAAAACACTGAAGCTTTCTTT.

The chain couples TRBV5-1 to TRBJ2-2; D gene uncertain. V lost 0 bases and J lost 7, with 13 bases in between. CDR3 length equals 15 residues. Germline V gene data show CDR1 as SGHRS and CDR2 as YFSETQ. Here the CDR3 reads CASSLALGGGGELFF. Here the CDR3 DNA reads TGCGCCAGCAGCTTGGCGCTGGGCGGCGGCGGGGAGCTGTTTTTT.

V and J are TRBV5-5 and TRBJ1-1; D is perhaps TRBD1 (6 bases). CDR1 is SGHKS, CDR2 YYEKEE, per germline (reference sequence). The CDR3 runs 14 residues. With 1 base removed from V and 3 bases from J, the gap between germline ends came to 10 bases. The CDR3 loop reads CASSLRQADTEAFF. CDR3 sequence (DNA): TGTGCCAGCAGCTTGCGACAGGCAGACACTGAAGCTTTCTTT.

The chain uses TRBV10-1 and TRBJ2-7; TRBD1 matches at 7 bases. This CDR3 is 13 amino acids long. Germline CDR1 is WNHNN and CDR2 is SYGVQD (reference sequence). Trimming at V came to 10 bases and at J to 7 bases, leaving 13 bases not matched to a gene. CDR3 protein: CATLTGWEEEQYF. In DNA form, the CDR3 reads TGCGCCACCCTGACAGGGTGGGAAGAGGAGCAGTACTTC.

This clone occurred a few times. The genes are TRBV7-9 and TRBJ1-5; D call uncertain. The germline V and J ends were trimmed by 2 bases and 2 bases, with 7 bases remaining between them. Germline CDR1 SEHNR, CDR2 FQNEAQ (reference sequence). This CDR3 has 14 amino acids. The CDR3 sequence is CASSLTTGNQPQHF. DNA of the CDR3: TGTGCCAGCAGCTTAACGACTGGCAATCAGCCCCAGCATTTT.

V and J are TRBV7-6 and TRBJ2-7, with D perhaps being TRBD1 or TRBD2 (5 bases each). From germline, CDR1 is SGHVS and CDR2 FNYEAQ. Trimming removed 1 base at V and 6 bases at J, with 16 bases between. CDR3 size: 15 residues. The CDR3 region is CASSLGSGFGSEQYF. The CDR3 bases are TGTGCCAGCAGCTTAGGGTCAGGGTTTGGGAGCGAGCAGTACTTC.

This clone was recorded only once. V and J are TRBV15 and TRBJ2-1; TRBD1 matches 7 bases. Germline V gene data show CDR1 as LNHNV and CDR2 as YYDKDF (reference sequence). V trimming: 3 bases; J trimming: 5 bases; junction bases outside the gene matches: 10. The CDR3 length is 16 residues. The chain's CDR3 is CATSRGRGTGDNEQFF. The CDR3 DNA sequence: TGTGCCACCAGCAGGGGCAGGGGAACAGGGGACAATGAGCAGTTCTTC.

This chain links TRBV5-1 with TRBJ1-3; D is ambiguous. V lost 4 bases to trimming and J lost 2 bases, with 10 bases between them. CDR1 is SGHRS, CDR2 YFSETQ, per germline. CDR3 length: 14 amino acids. CDR3 region: CASSAETAGNTIYF. CDR3 coding DNA: TGCGCCAGCAGCGCCGAGACGGCTGGAAACACCATATATTTT.

This rearrangement joins TRBV5-4 to TRBJ2-5, with D possibly being TRBD1 or TRBD2 (5 bases each). The CDR3 runs 13 residues. V lost 4 bases, J lost 5 bases, and 12 bases lay in between. Germline V gives CDR1 SGHNT, CDR2 YYREEE (reference sequence). Here the CDR3 DNA reads TGTGCCAGCAGCAGGGGCCCGGGGGAGACCCAGTACTTC. Protein sequence: CASSRGPGETQYF.

The rearrangement links TRBV9 to TRBJ2-3, with D possibly matching TRBD2 (7 bases). Germline CDR1 SGDLS, CDR2 YYNGEE. The CDR3 loop spans 18 amino acids. V lost 0 bases and J lost 1, with 18 bases in between. The CDR3 DNA reads as TGTGCCAGCAGCGTAGCTCTGCGGGGGCCTGGGGGCACAGATACGCAGTATTTT. Translated, it gives CASSVALRGPGGTDTQYF.

Note on this clone: Germline is not matched at one junction end, which may reflect a read error. The chain is built from TRBV7-2 and TRBJ2-7; D remains ambiguous. The CDR3 contains 13 residues. Per the germline V gene, CDR1 is SGHTA and CDR2 is FQGNSA. CDR3 loop: CASTLLGNYEQYF. The CDR3 DNA is TGTGCCAGCACCTTACTCGGAAACTACGAGCAGTACTTC. Drawing the rest from reference TRBV7-2 and TRBJ2-7, the complete variable domain is GAGVSQSPSNKVTEKGKDVELRCDPISGHTALYWYRQSLGQGLEFLIYFQGNSAPDKSGLPSDRFSAERTGGSVSTLTIQRTQQEDSAVYLCASTLLGNYEQYFGPGTRLTVT.

Here the CDR3 DNA reads TGTGCCAGCAGCTTAGCGGGGACGAACACCGGGGAGCTGTTTTTT. Its translation: CASSLAGTNTGELFF. The V gene is TRBV7-2, the J gene TRBJ2-2; D gene unclear. Germline V gene sequence: CDR1 SGHTA, CDR2 FQGNSA. V was trimmed by 0 bases and J by 0 bases, leaving 5 bases between them. The CDR3 covers 15 residues.

The chain recombines TRBV7-2 with TRBJ2-4; possible D gene TRBD2, 5 bases. Germline CDR1 SGHTA, CDR2 FQGNSA. V lost 5 bases to trimming and J lost 0 bases, with 14 bases between them. The CDR3 extends over 16 amino acids. The DNA for the CDR3 is TGTGCCAGCAGCCCCGTATCCAGCGGAGCCAAAAACATTCAGTACTTC. Encoded protein: CASSPVSSGAKNIQYF.

The rearrangement uses TRBV18 and TRBJ1-6; possible D gene TRBD1, 5 bases. Between the trimmed V and J ends, which lost 3 bases and 7 bases, there was a span of 13 bases. Germline CDR1 reads KGHSH; CDR2 reads LQKENI. The CDR3 is made up of 15 amino acids. Here the CDR3 reads CASSPSRGGNSPLHF. The CDR3, as DNA: TGTGCCAGCTCACCGTCACGGGGCGGGAATTCACCCCTCCACTTT.

The rearrangement links TRBV29-1 to TRBJ2-3; perhaps D is TRBD1 or TRBD2 (5 bases each). The CDR3 loop spans 12 amino acids. Between the trimmed V and J ends, which lost 4 bases and 4 bases, there was a span of 9 bases. Germline V gene lookup returns CDR1 SQVTM and CDR2 ANQGSEA. CDR3 in DNA: TGCAGCGTTGTATTGGGGGCAGATACGCAGTATTTT. Its protein product is CSVVLGADTQYF.

This chain connects TRBV30 to TRBJ2-7; D is unclear. Trimming removed 4 bases from V and 0 bases from J, with 13 bases in between. Germline V gene sequence: CDR1 GTSNPN, CDR2 SVGIG (reference sequence). The CDR3 is 14 residues long. CDR3 in DNA: TGTGCCTGGAATAAGGTGCGGATCTCCTACGAGCAGTACTTC. Translating it yields CAWNKVRISYEQYF.

The chain has TRBV30 and TRBJ1-2, with D possibly TRBD1 on 6 matching bases. Deletions cut 3 bases from V and 0 bases from J, with 14 bases between. The germline V gene encodes CDR1 GTSNPN and CDR2 SVGIG (reference sequence). The CDR3 spans 15 residues. CDR3 in amino acids: CAWRQKGGANYGYTF. CDR3 sequence (DNA): TGTGCCTGGAGACAAAAGGGGGGAGCTAACTATGGCTACACCTTC.

The chain uses TRBV19 and TRBJ1-1; 8 bases align to TRBD1. CDR1 and CDR2 from the germline V gene are LNHDA and SQIVND (reference sequence). V lost 5 bases and J lost 9; bases outside the gene matches: 20. This CDR3 has 17 amino acids. CDR3 sequence: CASSPLGQGAVFNKAFF. The CDR3 bases are TGTGCCAGTAGTCCCCTTGGGCAGGGGGCTGTCTTCAATAAAGCTTTCTTT.

The V call is TRBV25-1, the J call TRBJ2-3, with D perhaps TRBD1 or TRBD2 (5 bases each). This CDR3 spans 14 amino acids. Trimming took 1 base from V and 3 from J, leaving 8 bases between them. Germline CDR1 is MGHDK and CDR2 is SYGVNS. The CDR3 DNA follows: TGTGCCAGCAGTGAATGGGGGAGTACAGATACGCAGTATTTT. As protein: CASSEWGSTDTQYF.

This clone has only a few counts. This chain connects TRBV2 to TRBJ1-4; D might be TRBD1 (5 bases). Per the germline V gene, CDR1 is SNHLY and CDR2 is FYNNEI. The CDR3 has 13 amino acids. V was shortened by 6 bases and J by 5 bases, with 10 bases between the two germline ends. The CDR3 DNA reads as TGTGCCAGCAGCAGGGTGGGGAATGAAAAACTGTTTTTT. Translated, it gives CASSRVGNEKLFF.

The rearrangement links TRBV7-9 to TRBJ1-4; 9 nucleotides align to TRBD1. This CDR3 has 15 amino acids. The ends lost 8 bases at V and 7 bases at J; junction bases unmatched: 11. CDR1 is SEHNR and CDR2 is FQNEAQ in the germline V gene (reference sequence). CDR3 residues: CASGGTGITGEKLFF. The CDR3, as DNA: TGTGCCAGCGGGGGGACAGGGATCACTGGTGAAAAACTGTTTTTT.

This clone has just one count. The sample has other DNA sequences that encode this CDR3 too. The chain combines TRBV19 with TRBJ1-5; D gene unclear. Trimming took off 6 bases at V and 0 bases at J, with 6 bases between the two ends. This CDR3 contains 13 residues. CDR1 LNHDA and CDR2 SQIVND come from the germline V gene (reference sequence). CDR3 loop: CASRSYSNQPQHF. Written as DNA, the CDR3 is TGTGCCAGTAGAAGCTATAGCAATCAGCCCCAGCATTTT.

The chain joins TRBV6-5 to TRBJ1-3; TRBD1 might be the D (5 bases). V gave up 6 bases and J gave up 0 bases, with 9 bases separating them. The germline V gene has CDR1 MNHEY and CDR2 SVGAGI. This CDR3 has 14 residues. The CDR3 region is CASSKRGSGNTIYF. CDR3 in DNA: TGTGCCAGCAGCAAGAGGGGCTCTGGAAACACCATATATTTT.

The chain recombines TRBV28 with TRBJ1-2, with TRBD1 identical over 9 bases. V dropped 2 bases and J dropped 6; count of bases not matched to a gene: 7. Per the germline V gene, CDR1 is MDHEN and CDR2 is SYDVKM. The CDR3 extends over 15 amino acids. The CDR3 region has the DNA TGTGCCAGCAGTTTAATTTACAGGGGGCGAGATGGCTACACCTTC. Translating it yields CASSLIYRGRDGYTF.